This T cell receptor (beta chain) derives from a study of cytotoxic CD8 clonotypes in ibrutinib-treated CLL. The germline gives CDR1 SGHVS, CDR2 FNYEAQ. Between the trimmed V and J ends, which lost 11 bases and 0 bases, there was a span of 19 bases. The CDR3 runs 15 residues. Target depth was 1 in 200,000 to 1 in 1 million T cells, about 10x per clonotype. Generated by immunoSEQ multiplex PCR, the TCRdb table keeps only in-frame clones and is missing some. The table lists approximately 350,000 clones, 67% of them singletons. Libraries of TCR beta were made from about 2.2 micrograms of genomic DNA that came from cryopreserved PBMCs.

The TCR was taken from a human donor with chronic lymphocytic leukemia. This rearrangement joins TRBV7-6 to TRBJ2-5; possibly TRBD2 for D (6 bases). This specimen was PBMCs, taken after 36 months of ibrutinib treatment. The CDR3 DNA is TGTGCCGGACACCGGGACTTTGGGTACCAAGAGACCCAGTACTTC. Its translation: CAGHRDFGYQETQYF.